This T cell receptor (beta chain) was found in a study of shared clonotypes between healthy human individuals. Points on this clone: Its antigen is unidentified.

Every subset's genomic DNA went evenly onto several immunoSEQ plates. An approximately 200 ng quantity of DNA, 30,000 to 35,000 T cell genomes, went into the sorted-subset replicate PCRs. Repertoires were generated with immunoSEQ multiplex PCR, while TCRdb's copy carries only in-frame clones and drops some. The repertoire holds some 350,000 clones, with approximately 79% as singletons. Points from the study as a whole: Tissues were not sampled, only blood, and their repertoires likely differ.

Looked up from germline, CDR1 is SGHRS and CDR2 is YFSETQ. Trimming took 7 bases from V and 8 from J, leaving 10 bases between them. This CDR3 region has 11 residues. The sample taken for sequencing was memory CD4+ T cells sorted from blood. Documented subset: CD45RA-negative fraction. The chain has TRBV5-1 and TRBJ2-1, with unresolved D. This clonotype originated in a man under 40 in good health. This chain's CDR3 is CASRRADEQFF. As DNA, the CDR3 is TGCGCCAGCCGCCGGGCGGATGAGCAGTTCTTC.